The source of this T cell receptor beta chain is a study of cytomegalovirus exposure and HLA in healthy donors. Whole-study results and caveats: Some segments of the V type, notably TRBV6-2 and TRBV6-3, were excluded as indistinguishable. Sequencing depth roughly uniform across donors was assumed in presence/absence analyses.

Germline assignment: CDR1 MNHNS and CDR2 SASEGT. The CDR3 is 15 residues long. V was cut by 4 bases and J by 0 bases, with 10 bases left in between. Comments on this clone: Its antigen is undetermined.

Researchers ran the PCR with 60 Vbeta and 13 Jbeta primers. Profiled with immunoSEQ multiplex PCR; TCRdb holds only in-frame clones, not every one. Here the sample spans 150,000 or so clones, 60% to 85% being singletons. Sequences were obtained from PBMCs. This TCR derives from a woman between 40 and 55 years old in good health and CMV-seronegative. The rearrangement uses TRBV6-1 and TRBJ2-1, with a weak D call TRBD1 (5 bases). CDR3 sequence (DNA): TGTGCCAGCAGTGTGACAGAGCCCTCCTACAATGAGCAGTTCTTC. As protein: CASSVTEPSYNEQFF.